This record covers a single T cell receptor beta chain. The target antigen is unknown. The CDR3 loop spans 16 amino acids. Germline V gene sequence: CDR1 MGHDK, CDR2 SYGVNS. V lost 1 base to trimming and J lost 3 bases; unmatched junction nucleotides: 4. This sample is part of a study of shared clonotypes between healthy human individuals. Study-wide context: Three CD4 naive, three CD4 memory, two CD8 naive and one CD8 memory plate were used per donor. Study results and limitations: Few donors restricted represented genetic and exposure-history diversity.

The protocol was immunoSEQ multiplex PCR, while the TCRdb copy is restricted to in-frame clones and leaves out a portion. Of over a million clones listed, 95% to 97% are singletons. Each sample came from a Caucasian adult donor living in Nashville, Tennessee. The TCR was taken from a young man in good health. The chain couples TRBV25-1 to TRBJ2-3; 10 nucleotides match TRBD2. Sequences were obtained from naive CD4+ T cells sorted from blood. Subset specified: CD45RA+ positively selected. CDR3 amino acids: CASSEFIAGGTDTQYF. CDR3 nucleotides: TGTGCCAGCAGTGAATTTATAGCGGGAGGTACAGATACGCAGTATTTT.